One and the same sample provided the 27 T cell receptor beta chains below, sequenced in a study of blood T cell repertoires in COVID-19. Generated by immunoSEQ multiplex PCR, the TCRdb table keeps only in-frame clones and is missing some. Of 250,000 or so clones in the sample, about four fifths were seen once. Sequencing was performed on PBMCs or T cells enriched from blood (not recorded which). The receptors were gathered from a man aged 50-60 years who had recovered from COVID-19.

The chain carries TRBV24-1 and TRBJ1-3, with TRBD1 matching 10 bases. V trimming: 9 bases; J trimming: 0 bases; junction bases outside the gene matches: 10. CDR1 and CDR2 (germline): KGHDR, SFDVKD. The CDR3 runs 17 residues. CDR3 in DNA: TGTGCCACCGGACCCGGGGACAGGGGAGTCTCTGGAAACACCATATATTTT. Translating it yields CATGPGDRGVSGNTIYF.

The chain has TRBV5-4 and TRBJ1-5, with 7 bases lining up with TRBD1. V shed 4 bases, J shed 2 bases, and the junction held 3 bases outside the gene matches. Germline CDR1 is SGHNT and CDR2 is YYREEE (reference sequence). The CDR3 length is 14 residues. CDR3 sequence reads: CASSRDRGNQPQHF. DNA of the CDR3: TGTGCCAGCAGCCGTGACAGGGGCAATCAGCCCCAGCATTTT.

The V gene is TRBV19, the J gene TRBJ1-3; a weak D match, TRBD1 (6 bases). There are 14 residues in the CDR3. The germline CDR1 and CDR2 sequences are LNHDA and SQIVND (reference sequence). Between the trimmed V and J ends, which lost 7 bases and 5 bases, there was a span of 15 bases. The CDR3 region is CASNLPGARNTIYF. The CDR3 DNA is TGTGCCAGTAACCTCCCAGGGGCCAGAAACACCATATATTTT.

The chain links TRBV19 to TRBJ1-6, with TRBD1 as a possible D gene (5 bases). V was clipped by 6 bases and J by 8 bases, with 14 bases between them. This CDR3 contains 14 residues. Germline V gene lookup returns CDR1 LNHDA and CDR2 SQIVND (reference sequence). The CDR3, as DNA: TGTGCCAGTAGGATGATATCAGGGTATTCACCCCTCCACTTT. Translating it yields CASRMISGYSPLHF.

This rearrangement joins TRBV19 to TRBJ2-2; D may be TRBD1 (5 bases). Between the trimmed V and J ends, which lost 1 base and 5 bases, there was a span of 11 bases. Germline values: CDR1 LNHDA, CDR2 SQIVND (reference sequence). The CDR3 sequence is 15 residues long. Written as DNA, the CDR3 is TGTGCCAGTAGTATAGGGACACCGAGGACCGGGGAGCTGTTTTTT. Translation gives CASSIGTPRTGELFF.

The table lists this clone with a few counts. J is TRBJ1-2 and V is TRBV28, with 8 bases that match TRBD1. The trim removed 6 bases at V and 7 bases at J, leaving 10 bases unmatched. The germline V gene has CDR1 MDHEN and CDR2 SYDVKM. The CDR3 sequence is 14 residues long. The CDR3 protein is CASSWTGRAGGYTF. DNA of the CDR3: TGTGCCAGCAGCTGGACAGGGAGGGCGGGTGGCTACACCTTC.

This chain links TRBV7-3 with TRBJ1-1; D perhaps matches TRBD1 (5 bases). Germline values: CDR1 SGHTA, CDR2 FQGTGA. The CDR3 contains 14 residues. The V and J ends lost 5 bases and 1 base respectively, with 11 bases between them. The CDR3 nucleotides read TGTGCCAGCAGCCCCACGGGGGGGAACACTGAAGCTTTCTTT. Translation: CASSPTGGNTEAFF.

The V gene is TRBV4-3, the J gene TRBJ1-5, with D perhaps matching TRBD1 (6 bases). The CDR3 is made up of 15 amino acids. In germline, CDR1 is LGHNA, CDR2 YSLEER. V was clipped by 1 base and J by 7 bases, with 14 bases between them. The CDR3, as DNA: TGCGCCAGCAGCCAAGGTCAGGGGCTTAGGCAGCCCCAGCATTTT. It yields the protein CASSQGQGLRQPQHF.

The chain is built from TRBV2 and TRBJ2-3; tentative D call: TRBD1 (5 bases). V lost 4 bases, J lost 3 bases, and 14 bases lay in between. This CDR3 spans 15 amino acids. In germline, CDR1 is SNHLY, CDR2 FYNNEI. CDR3 sequence reads: CASSVEGVYTDTQYF. The CDR3 nucleotides read TGTGCCAGCAGTGTTGAAGGGGTCTATACAGATACGCAGTATTTT.

The rearrangement links TRBV9 to TRBJ2-7, with 8 bases matching TRBD1. The germline V gene has CDR1 SGDLS and CDR2 YYNGEE. V gave up 3 bases and J gave up 5 bases; unmatched junction bases: 10. This CDR3 comprises 15 residues. CDR3 coding DNA: TGTGCCAGCAGCGCCCGGACAGGGCAGGTTCACGAGCAGTACTTC. It yields the protein CASSARTGQVHEQYF.

V and J are TRBV5-1 and TRBJ2-3; 7 bases map to TRBD2. With V trimmed by 4 bases and J by 4 bases, 12 bases remained unmatched. Looked up from germline, CDR1 is SGHRS and CDR2 is YFSETQ. The CDR3 has 16 residues. For the CDR3, the DNA is TGCGCCAGCAGCGGGGGGACTAACTCACCCCCAGATACGCAGTATTTT. As protein: CASSGGTNSPPDTQYF. Full variable domain (rest looked up from reference TRBV5-1 and TRBJ2-3): KAGVTQTPRYLIKTRGQQVTLSCSPISGHRSVSWYQQTPGQGLQFLFEYFSETQRNKGNFPGRFSGRQFSNSRSEMNVSTLELGDSALYLCASSGGTNSPPDTQYFGPGTRLTVL.

The chain uses TRBV28 and TRBJ2-5, with TRBD1 identical over 7 bases. V trimming: 1 base; J trimming: 5 bases; junction bases outside the gene matches: 4. This CDR3 has 14 residues. Germline V gives CDR1 MDHEN, CDR2 SYDVKM. The DNA for the CDR3 is TGTGCCAGCAGTTTATTTGCCAGGGGGGAGACCCAGTACTTC. Its translation is CASSLFARGETQYF.

The rearrangement joins TRBV12-2 to TRBJ2-7; no DNA check was done on the table's D call, TRBD2. TRBV12-2 is assigned pseudogene status. The CDR3 is 14 amino acids. In DNA, the CDR3 is TGTGCAAGTCGCTTAGCACTAGCGGGCTACGAGCAGTACTTC. Protein: CASRLALAGYEQYF.

This chain uses TRBV25-1 with TRBJ1-1; D unclear. The CDR3 has 13 residues. Germline values: CDR1 MGHDK, CDR2 SYGVNS. The V end was cut by 5 bases, the J end by 4 bases, with 11 bases between. CDR3 residues: CASSLERTTEAFF. In nucleotides, the CDR3 is TGTGCCAGCAGTCTAGAACGTACCACTGAAGCTTTCTTT.

This chain joins TRBV9 and TRBJ1-2, with 9 bases matching TRBD1. Germline values: CDR1 SGDLS, CDR2 YYNGEE. The CDR3 runs to 17 residues. V trimming: 3 bases; J trimming: 6 bases; junction bases outside the gene matches: 15. The CDR3 sequence is CASSAVTGTGNGHGYTF. The CDR3 nucleotides read TGTGCCAGCAGCGCGGTGACCGGGACAGGGAACGGCCATGGCTACACCTTC.

V gene TRBV19 combines with J gene TRBJ2-3, with TRBD2 as a possible D gene (6 bases). Between the trimmed V and J ends, which lost 6 bases and 1 base, there was a span of 14 bases. CDR3 length: 15 residues. Germline CDR1 is LNHDA and CDR2 is SQIVND (reference sequence). The CDR3 spells CASSLQGGGTDTQYF. The CDR3 region has the DNA TGTGCCAGTAGCCTCCAGGGAGGTGGCACAGATACGCAGTATTTT. The variable domain in full, completed from reference TRBV19 and TRBJ2-3, reads DGGITQSPKYLFRKEGQNVTLSCEQNLNHDAMYWYRQDPGQGLRLIYYSQIVNDFQKGDIAEGYSVSREKKESFPLTVTSAQKNPTAFYLCASSLQGGGTDTQYFGPGTRLTVL.

This clone has only a few counts. This chain links TRBV5-1 with TRBJ1-2; possible D gene TRBD1, 5 bases. CDR3 length equals 14 residues. V was cut by 0 bases and J by 3 bases, with 9 bases left in between. Germline loops: CDR1 SGHRS, CDR2 YFSETQ. CDR3 sequence (DNA): TGCGCCAGCAGCTTGGGGGGCAGGGACTATGGCTACACCTTC. Protein sequence: CASSLGGRDYGYTF.

This sequence joins TRBV10-3 and TRBJ1-4; a weak D match, TRBD1 (5 bases). V lost 2 bases to trimming and J lost 8 bases, with 18 bases between them. This CDR3 has 16 amino acids. In germline, CDR1 is ENHRY, CDR2 SYGVKD. CDR3 sequence: CAISEEGAAGGEKLFF. CDR3 nucleotide sequence: TGTGCCATCAGTGAGGAAGGGGCAGCGGGGGGAGAAAAACTGTTTTTT.

This clone has just one count. CDR3 amino acids: CASSYPTGSNEKLFF. CDR3 DNA: TGTGCCAGCAGTTACCCGACAGGGTCTAATGAAAAACTGTTTTTT. The V and J genes are TRBV5-6 and TRBJ1-4, with 7 bases lining up with TRBD1. The trim removed 5 bases at V and 3 bases at J, leaving 7 bases unmatched. The CDR3 covers 15 residues. Germline CDR1 is SGHDT and CDR2 is YYEEEE.

This CDR3 is CASRVVGDNEQFF. Here the CDR3 DNA reads TGCGCCAGCAGGGTGGTAGGAGACAATGAGCAGTTCTTC. The genes are TRBV5-1 and TRBJ2-1; D not certain. Germline loops: CDR1 SGHRS, CDR2 YFSETQ. There are 13 residues in the CDR3. V was trimmed by 5 bases and J by 5 bases, leaving 11 bases between them.

The J gene is TRBJ2-1, the V gene TRBV29-1; 7 nucleotides align to TRBD2. The V and J ends lost 4 bases and 0 bases, in that order; junction bases with no gene match: 6. Germline V gene data show CDR1 as SQVTM and CDR2 as ANQGSEA. The CDR3 consists of 15 residues. The CDR3 coding sequence is TGCAGCGTTGCCAGCGGGGCAAGCTCCTACAATGAGCAGTTCTTC. This translates into CSVASGASSYNEQFF.

CDR3 sequence reads: CASSQDRAALYQETQYF. As DNA, the CDR3 is TGTGCCAGCAGCCAGGACAGGGCCGCTCTGTACCAAGAGACCCAGTACTTC. V gene TRBV5-4 combines with J gene TRBJ2-5; 8 nucleotides match TRBD1. The junction had 11 bases not matched to a gene; V was cut back by 4 bases and J by 0 bases. The length of the CDR3 is 17 residues. The germline CDR1 and CDR2 sequences are SGHNT and YYREEE (reference sequence).

V gene TRBV19 combines with J gene TRBJ2-4, with a weak D call TRBD2 (5 bases). The germline V gene encodes CDR1 LNHDA and CDR2 SQIVND (reference sequence). Trimming stripped 3 bases from V and 0 bases from J, with 6 bases between. This CDR3 spans 14 amino acids. The CDR3 spells CASSMGVAKNIQYF. In nucleotides, the CDR3 is TGTGCCAGTAGTATGGGAGTAGCCAAAAACATTCAGTACTTC.

The genes are TRBV5-8 and TRBJ2-3; weak D call: TRBD1 (6 bases). Germline V gene lookup returns CDR1 SGHTS and CDR2 YDEGEE. The V end lost 4 bases, the J end lost 0 bases, and 15 bases lay between the germline ends. The CDR3 runs to 16 residues. The CDR3 is CASSLRLRGSTDTQYF. CDR3 bases: TGTGCCAGCAGCCTCCGACTAAGGGGGAGCACAGATACGCAGTATTTT.

The chain carries TRBV5-1 and TRBJ2-7, with TRBD1 identical over 9 bases. This CDR3 contains 13 residues. The V and J ends lost 5 bases and 6 bases, in that order; junction bases with no gene match: 6. The germline CDR1 and CDR2 sequences are SGHRS and YFSETQ. CDR3 residues: CASRNTGGSEQYF. The CDR3 nucleotides are TGCGCCAGCAGAAACACAGGGGGCAGCGAGCAGTACTTC.

The chain uses TRBV7-9 and TRBJ2-2; TRBD1 matches at 9 bases. CDR1 and CDR2 from the germline V gene are SEHNR and FQNEAQ (reference sequence). V gave up 2 bases and J gave up 4 bases; unmatched junction bases: 2. The CDR3 extends over 15 amino acids. The CDR3 spells CASSLTGGLTGELFF. As DNA, the CDR3 is TGTGCCAGCAGCTTAACAGGGGGCCTCACCGGGGAGCTGTTTTTT. The whole variable domain, remainder taken from reference TRBV7-9 and TRBJ2-2, is DTGVSQNPRHKITKRGQNVTFRCDPISEHNRLYWYRQTLGQGPEFLTYFQNEAQLEKSRLLSDRFSAERPKGSFSTLEIQRTEQGDSAMYLCASSLTGGLTGELFFGEGSRLTVL.

This chain links TRBV2 with TRBJ1-4, with 7 bases lining up with TRBD1. The ends lost 6 bases at V and 7 bases at J; junction bases unmatched: 11. The CDR3 extends over 15 amino acids. Germline-derived CDR1 and CDR2 are SNHLY and FYNNEI. CDR3 residues: CASRVTGTGIEKLFF. As DNA, the CDR3 is TGTGCCAGCAGAGTGACAGGGACTGGGATTGAAAAACTGTTTTTT.